One sample yielded the 8 T cell receptor beta chains listed below, sequenced in a study of response to subunit inactivated influenza vaccine. TCRdb re-called the RT-PCR reads with MiXCR, one entry per CDR3 protein. Of about 540,000 distinct CDR3 sequences listed, less than 25% are singletons. These data were also reused for a study on T cells expressing NK-cell markers. According to that study: In generating TCR beta cDNA, 5'RACE template switching with UMIs was used.

The specimen was CD4+ T cells sorted from PBMCs, collected about 12 days after vaccination. These receptors were obtained from a man aged 45-60 years who received an inactivated influenza vaccine.

The chain joins TRBV5-1 to TRBJ2-7, with TRBD1 matching over 8 bases. Per germline, CDR1 SGHRS and CDR2 YFSETQ. CDR3 size: 14 residues. V gave up 4 bases and J gave up 2 bases; unmatched junction bases: 5. The CDR3 bases are TGCGCCAGCAGCGCCGGGACAGGACCCTACGAGCAGTACTTC. Its translation: CASSAGTGPYEQYF.

V gene TRBV18 combines with J gene TRBJ2-1, with D maybe TRBD2 (6 bases). V lost 3 bases to trimming and J lost 7 bases, with 13 bases between them. CDR3 length equals 14 residues. Per the germline V gene, CDR1 is KGHSH and CDR2 is LQKENI. CDR3 coding DNA: TGTGCCAGCTCACCCATGACTAGTTCGAATGAGCAGTTCTTC. It encodes CASSPMTSSNEQFF.

The chain employs TRBV28 and TRBJ2-3; 12 nucleotides match TRBD2. The CDR3 is 17 amino acids. The V segment lost 4 bases and the J segment 4 bases; nucleotides outside the gene matches: 9. Germline assignment: CDR1 MDHEN and CDR2 SYDVKM. The CDR3 region has the DNA TGTGCCAGCAGTTCGCCGACTAGCGGGGGTGGGGCAGATACGCAGTATTTT. It is translated as CASSSPTSGGGADTQYF.

The chain uses TRBV25-1 and TRBJ2-5; D remains ambiguous. This CDR3 has 15 amino acids. Trimming stripped 0 bases from V and 1 base from J, with 9 bases between. Germline assignment: CDR1 MGHDK and CDR2 SYGVNS. The CDR3 loop reads CASSEYGRTQETQYF. For the CDR3, the DNA is TGTGCCAGCAGTGAATACGGCAGGACCCAAGAGACCCAGTACTTC.

This clonotype came up a few times. The gene calls are TRBV11-2 and TRBJ2-2, with D perhaps matching TRBD1 (5 bases). The germline CDR1 and CDR2 sequences are SGHAT and FQNNGV. V shed 5 bases and J shed 5 bases, with 18 bases lying between them. This CDR3 has 16 amino acids. CDR3 DNA sequence: TGTGCCAGCAGCAAACCCTTCAGGGAAGCAACCGGGGAGCTGTTTTTT. Protein: CASSKPFREATGELFF.

This clonotype was observed a few times. The J gene is TRBJ2-3, the V gene TRBV11-2; 9 positions agree with TRBD2. Germline V gene data show CDR1 as SGHAT and CDR2 as FQNNGV. The CDR3 is 18 residues long. The trim removed 4 bases at V and 1 base at J, leaving 12 bases unmatched. The CDR3 here is CASSYLGGIAGGTDTQYF. The CDR3 nucleotides are TGTGCCAGCAGCTATTTAGGTGGGATAGCGGGGGGCACAGATACGCAGTATTTT.

The J gene is TRBJ2-5, the V gene TRBV15; D unresolved. Trimming cost V 1 base and J 2 bases, with 8 bases left between them. Germline V gene sequence: CDR1 LNHNV, CDR2 YYDKDF (reference sequence). CDR3 length: 14 residues. CDR3 sequence (DNA): TGTGCCACCAGCAGAGTTTCCGGACAAGAGACCCAGTACTTC. Protein sequence: CATSRVSGQETQYF.

This clonotype has just a few counts. For the CDR3, the DNA is TGTGCCAGCAGCCAAGCGGGAGTGAGCACCGGGGAGCTGTTTTTT. Protein: CASSQAGVSTGELFF. This chain connects TRBV3-1 to TRBJ2-2; TRBD2 is a possible D gene (6 bases). Germline V gene lookup returns CDR1 LGHDT and CDR2 YNNKEL (reference sequence). The ends were cut back, 1 base at V and 4 bases at J, with 10 bases in the middle. There are 15 residues in the CDR3. The entire variable domain, with the rest obtained from reference TRBV3-1 and TRBJ2-2, is as follows: DTAVSQTPKYLVTQMGNDKSIKCEQNLGHDTMYWYKQDSKKFLKIMFSYNNKELIINETVPNRFSPKSPDKAHLNLHINSLELGDSAVYFCASSQAGVSTGELFFGEGSRLTVL.